These 18 T cell receptor beta chains originate from one sample sequenced in a study of blood T cell repertoires in COVID-19. Only in-frame clones appear in the TCRdb table, and some are missing; sequencing was by immunoSEQ multiplex PCR. The profile covers 70,000 to 90,000 clones, with 82% appearing a single time and 1% to 1.5% taken by the ten largest. Sequencing used peripheral blood. The receptors here all came from a woman of 80 years or more with acute or convalescent COVID-19.

This clone has only a few counts. The V call is TRBV10-3, the J call TRBJ2-3, with TRBD2 matching 9 bases. V was clipped by 0 bases and J by 3 bases; unmatched bases: 7. CDR3 size: 17 residues. The germline CDR1 and CDR2 sequences are ENHRY and SYGVKD. CDR3 nucleotide sequence: TGTGCCATCAGTGAGTCGGCTAGCGGGAAATTTACAGATACGCAGTATTTT. This translates into CAISESASGKFTDTQYF.

The gene calls are TRBV6-6 and TRBJ1-1, with no clear D. The CDR3 spans 11 residues. The V end lost 7 bases, the J end lost 5 bases, and 8 bases lay between the germline ends. Per germline, CDR1 MNHNY and CDR2 SVGAGI (reference sequence). DNA for the CDR3: TGTGCCAGCAACTTACGGACTGAAGCTTTCTTT. Translation: CASNLRTEAFF.

The chain recombines TRBV5-6 with TRBJ1-2, with TRBD1 as a possible D gene (5 bases). CDR3 length: 14 residues. Per germline, CDR1 SGHDT and CDR2 YYEEEE. V lost 4 bases and J 0 bases, leaving 10 bases between the germline ends. CDR3 nucleotide sequence: TGTGCCAGCAGCGTCGGAGGGGCTAACTATGGCTACACCTTC. Translated: CASSVGGANYGYTF.

The chain employs TRBV24-1 and TRBJ2-3, with 12 bases lining up with TRBD2. With V trimmed by 9 bases and J by 6 bases, 3 bases remained unmatched. The CDR3 contains 13 residues. Germline V gives CDR1 KGHDR, CDR2 SFDVKD. CDR3 in DNA: TGTGCCACCCAGGGGACTAGCGGGGATACGCAGTATTTT. Translation: CATQGTSGDTQYF.

The genes are TRBV19 and TRBJ1-4; D might be TRBD1 (6 bases). This CDR3 has 13 amino acids. Germline V gene data show CDR1 as LNHDA and CDR2 as SQIVND (reference sequence). V dropped 6 bases and J dropped 6 bases, with 11 bases sitting between them. The CDR3 DNA sequence: TGTGCCAGTAGCCCGGACAGTTATGAAAAACTGTTTTTT. Residues: CASSPDSYEKLFF.

A single count supports this clone. The V call is TRBV25-1, the J call TRBJ2-2, with 7 bases matching TRBD2. The CDR3 spans 17 residues. The junction had 8 bases not matched to a gene; V was cut back by 4 bases and J by 0 bases. Germline-derived CDR1 and CDR2 are MGHDK and SYGVNS. CDR3 in DNA: TGTGCCAGCAGTGTAAATCCGGGACTACCGAACACCGGGGAGCTGTTTTTT. Protein product: CASSVNPGLPNTGELFF. Full variable domain (outside the CDR3, taken from reference TRBV25-1 and TRBJ2-2): EADIYQTPRYLVIGTGKKITLECSQTMGHDKMYWYQQDPGMELHLIHYSYGVNSTEKGDLSSESTVSRIRTEHFPLTLESARPSHTSQYLCASSVNPGLPNTGELFFGEGSRLTVL.

This clone was detected only a few times. The junction does not match germline at one end; this may be a read error. V is TRBV6-2 or TRBV6-3 and J is TRBJ2-7; no clear D. The CDR3 has 14 residues. Germline V lookup: CDR1 MNHEY, CDR2 SVGEGT. The CDR3 reads CASSYDSLSHEQYF. CDR3 sequence (DNA): TGTGCCAGCAGTTACGACTCTCTCTCCCACGAGCAGTACTTC.

This clone was detected only once. The chain employs TRBV6-5 and TRBJ2-7; D possibly corresponds to TRBD1 (5 bases). CDR1 MNHEY and CDR2 SVGAGI come from the germline V gene. Trimming cost V 6 bases and J 3 bases, with 18 bases left between them. CDR3 length: 15 residues. The DNA of the CDR3 is TGTGCCAGCAGACCCCAGGGTATAAGCCTCTACGAGCAGTACTTC. Translated, it gives CASRPQGISLYEQYF.

The V gene is TRBV18, the J gene TRBJ2-6, with TRBD1 matching 7 bases. The V gene end was trimmed by 3 bases and the J gene end by 2 bases; junction bases not matched to a gene: 1. The CDR3 spans 15 residues. Per the germline V gene, CDR1 is KGHSH and CDR2 is LQKENI. In DNA, the CDR3 is TGTGCCAGCTCACCCGGACAGGCTGGGGCCAACGTCCTGACTTTC. This codes for CASSPGQAGANVLTF. The full variable domain, in which reference TRBV18 and TRBJ2-6 provide the parts outside the CDR3, is NAGVMQNPRHLVRRRGQEARLRCSPMKGHSHVYWYRQLPEEGLKFMVYLQKENIIDESGMPKERFSAEFPKEGPSILRIQQVVRGDSAAYFCASSPGQAGANVLTFGAGSRLTVL.

The chain uses TRBV21-1 and TRBJ2-4; TRBD2 is taken as the D call from the table, unchecked against the DNA. TRBV21-1 is termed a pseudogene. The CDR3 has 16 residues. The CDR3 protein is CASGTSGGSFKNIQYF. CDR3 DNA sequence: TGTGCCAGCGGGACTAGCGGGGGATCCTTCAAAAACATTCAGTACTTC.

This sequence joins TRBV28 and TRBJ1-2; the D is unclear. The CDR3 is 14 residues long. CDR1 and CDR2 from the germline V gene are MDHEN and SYDVKM. Trimming removed 3 bases at V and 4 bases at J, with 12 bases between. The CDR3 coding sequence is TGTGCCAGCAGTTTGGTCCAGGTGTCCTATGGCTACACCTTC. It yields the protein CASSLVQVSYGYTF.

The V call is TRBV5-4, the J call TRBJ2-5, with TRBD2 matching 14 bases. J lost 4 bases, V lost 3 bases, and 8 bases had no gene match. CDR1 and CDR2 (germline): SGHNT, YYREEE (reference sequence). There are 17 residues in the CDR3. This CDR3 reads CASSSDRLAGGRETQYF. The CDR3 region has the DNA TGTGCCAGCAGCTCGGACCGACTAGCGGGAGGGAGAGAGACCCAGTACTTC.

V and J are TRBV5-1 and TRBJ1-4; D gene unclear. Germline CDR1 SGHRS, CDR2 YFSETQ. This CDR3 has 16 residues. Between the trimmed V and J ends, which lost 0 bases and 5 bases, there was a span of 14 bases. The CDR3 DNA reads TGCGCCAGCAGCTTGGATGGGAGGTTACTGAATGAAAAACTGTTTTTT. It is translated as CASSLDGRLLNEKLFF.

The genes are TRBV19 and TRBJ1-5, with 8 bases fitting TRBD1. Trimming at V came to 5 bases and at J to 6 bases, leaving 3 bases not matched to a gene. The CDR3 is 13 amino acids. Per the germline V gene, CDR1 is LNHDA and CDR2 is SQIVND (reference sequence). Here the CDR3 reads CASSGQGPQPQHF. The CDR3 nucleotides are TGTGCCAGTAGTGGACAGGGTCCTCAGCCCCAGCATTTT.

The chain combines TRBV3-1 (or the pseudogene TRBV3-2) with TRBJ1-1, with a tentative D call TRBD1 (6 bases). The CDR3 loop spans 13 amino acids. Trimming stripped 3 bases from V and 3 bases from J, with 8 bases between. Per germline, CDR1 LGHDT and CDR2 YNNKEL (reference sequence). The CDR3 sequence is CASSQQGYTEAFF. DNA of the CDR3: TGTGCCAGCAGCCAGCAGGGGTACACTGAAGCTTTCTTT.

The chain joins TRBV7-8 to TRBJ1-4; D gene uncertain. Germline V gene data show CDR1 as SGHVS and CDR2 as FQNEAQ. CDR3 length: 17 amino acids. V lost 1 base, J lost 2 bases, and 14 bases lay in between. The CDR3 DNA is TGTGCCAGCAGCTTAGTTTCCTTTTTGAGGACTAATGAAAAACTGTTTTTT. Its translation: CASSLVSFLRTNEKLFF.

A note on this clone: The identical CDR3 is also encoded by other nucleotide sequences in the sample. The chain links TRBV5-1 to TRBJ1-4; 7 bases map to TRBD1. The V and J ends lost 0 bases and 5 bases, in that order; junction bases with no gene match: 1. The CDR3 extends over 14 amino acids. Germline CDR1 reads SGHRS; CDR2 reads YFSETQ. CDR3 nucleotides: TGCGCCAGCAGCTTGGGCAGGGGGAATGAAAAACTGTTTTTT. Its translation: CASSLGRGNEKLFF.

The chain has TRBV5-6 and TRBJ2-1; D unclear. V was pared by 2 bases and J by 10 bases, with 7 bases between. The CDR3 is 11 amino acids. CDR1 is SGHDT, CDR2 YYEEEE, per germline. CDR3 DNA: TGTGCCAGCAGCTTATTACAGGAGCAGTTCTTC. Translated: CASSLLQEQFF.